Presented here are 25 T cell receptor beta chains from one specimen sequenced in a study of T cells after yellow fever vaccination. TCRdb independently ran MiXCR on the 5' RACE reads; one entry per CDR3 protein. The table lists a few hundred thousand distinct CDR3 sequences, around 5.3% of them singletons. Here the sequenced sample was CD4+ T cells sorted from PBMCs, taken on the day of the yellow fever booster vaccination. The receptors were sampled from a young man who received the YFV17D yellow fever vaccine.

This clonotype was counted only a few times. The J gene is TRBJ2-6, the V gene TRBV6-5; the D is unclear. The CDR3 spans 16 residues. Germline V CDR1 and CDR2: MNHEY, SVGAGI. Trimming removed 6 bases from V and 1 base from J, with 13 bases in between. DNA of the CDR3: TGTGCCAGCAGACGGACCGTTGCGTCTGGGGCCAACGTCCTGACTTTC. This translates into CASRRTVASGANVLTF.

This clonotype was seen many times. The chain carries TRBV10-3 and TRBJ1-4, with TRBD1 matching over 12 bases. V dropped 6 bases and J dropped 7; count of bases not matched to a gene: 9. CDR3 length: 16 amino acids. Germline V gene data show CDR1 as ENHRY and CDR2 as SYGVKD. CDR3 sequence (DNA): TGTGCCATCAGCGCCGGGACAGGGGGCGCGGGTGAAAAACTGTTTTTT. Translated: CAISAGTGGAGEKLFF.

V is TRBV7-2 and J is TRBJ2-7; D is perhaps TRBD1 (5 bases). In germline, CDR1 is SGHTA, CDR2 FQGNSA. The CDR3 runs to 12 residues. Trimming stripped 2 bases from V and 6 bases from J, with 8 bases between. CDR3 sequence reads: CASSLTGSEQYF. CDR3 DNA: TGTGCCAGCAGCTTAACAGGATCCGAGCAGTACTTC.

The V call is TRBV12-3 or TRBV12-4, the J call TRBJ1-1, with D perhaps TRBD1 (5 bases). V gave up 4 bases and J gave up 1 base, with 13 bases separating them. The CDR3 contains 15 residues. The CDR3 DNA follows: TGTGCCAGCAGTTCTCGGGGGGGATGGAACACTGAAGCTTTCTTT. It codes for CASSSRGGWNTEAFF.

The chain employs TRBV7-9 and TRBJ1-1; 9 positions match TRBD1. This CDR3 region has 12 residues. The V and J ends lost 5 bases and 8 bases, in that order; junction bases with no gene match: 3. The germline V gene has CDR1 SEHNR and CDR2 FQNEAQ (reference sequence). Here the CDR3 DNA reads TGTGCCAGCAGCACAGGGACAGGGGAAGCTTTCTTT. Translation: CASSTGTGEAFF.

This clonotype has ten or more counts. This chain joins TRBV10-3 and TRBJ2-5; 9 bases line up with TRBD1. The CDR3 contains 15 residues. With V trimmed by 7 bases and J by 5 bases, 11 bases remained unmatched. Germline loops: CDR1 ENHRY, CDR2 SYGVKD. CDR3: CAITPGTGNLETQYF. The CDR3 DNA follows: TGTGCCATCACCCCCGGGACAGGGAACCTCGAGACCCAGTACTTC.

This clonotype was observed a few times. The chain recombines TRBV15 with TRBJ2-5; maybe TRBD2 (7 bases). CDR1 and CDR2 (germline): LNHNV, YYDKDF (reference sequence). Trimming removed 5 bases at V and 4 bases at J, with 20 bases between. This CDR3 has 16 amino acids. The CDR3 region has the DNA TGTGCCACCAGCGCAAGGGGGGGGCGGGGGCGAGAGACCCAGTACTTC. Translated, it gives CATSARGGRGRETQYF.

The V gene is TRBV5-1, the J gene TRBJ1-1; weak D call: TRBD1 (5 bases). This CDR3 is 15 amino acids long. Trimming pared 1 base from V and 3 bases from J, leaving 13 bases between. Per the germline V gene, CDR1 is SGHRS and CDR2 is YFSETQ. The DNA of the CDR3 is TGCGCCAGCAGCTTGTATGGGGCGCGGGACACTGAAGCTTTCTTT. Translating it yields CASSLYGARDTEAFF.

The rearrangement links TRBV6-2 or TRBV6-3 to TRBJ2-3; 8 nucleotides align to TRBD1. The CDR3 is 17 residues long. Trimming at V came to 10 bases and at J to 0 bases, leaving 15 bases not matched to a gene. Germline CDR1 is MNHEY and CDR2 is SVGEGT. In DNA, the CDR3 is TGTGCCACCTGGGACAGGAACGTGAGGAAGAGCACAGATACGCAGTATTTT. Its protein is CATWDRNVRKSTDTQYF.

The rearrangement uses TRBV5-1 and TRBJ2-7; 14 bases are shared with TRBD2. V lost 4 bases to trimming and J lost 6 bases; unmatched junction nucleotides: 12. Germline V gene lookup returns CDR1 SGHRS and CDR2 YFSETQ. The CDR3 spans 17 residues. The chain's CDR3 is CASSPGLAGELRGEQYV. For the CDR3, the DNA is TGCGCCAGCAGCCCGGGACTAGCGGGGGAACTGCGGGGCGAGCAGTACGTC.

This clonotype was seen only a few times. The chain couples TRBV5-1 to TRBJ2-2; possibly TRBD1 or TRBD2 for D (5 bases each). In germline, CDR1 is SGHRS, CDR2 YFSETQ. This CDR3 is built from 18 residues. V was pared by 4 bases and J by 0 bases, with 19 bases between. The CDR3 DNA follows: TGCGCCAGCAGCCCGGGACGGAGAGAGAGCGCGAACACCGGGGAGCTGTTTTTT. It yields the protein CASSPGRRESANTGELFF.

The table lists this clonotype with many counts. The gene calls are TRBV25-1 and TRBJ2-7; the match to TRBD1 covers 7 bases. Trimming removed 6 bases from V and 0 bases from J; junction bases left unmatched: 8. CDR1 and CDR2 from the germline V gene are MGHDK and SYGVNS. The CDR3 has 15 residues. The CDR3 DNA sequence: TGTGCCAGCAGCCCCAGTGACAGGGCCTCCTACGAGCAGTACTTC. Amino acids: CASSPSDRASYEQYF.

In its sample, this clonotype was seen a few times. V is TRBV7-9 and J is TRBJ1-4; D remains unclear. This CDR3 is 15 amino acids long. Germline V gene lookup returns CDR1 SEHNR and CDR2 FQNEAQ (reference sequence). Trimming cost V 2 bases and J 0 bases, with 7 bases left between them. The CDR3 reads CASSLIDTTNEKLFF. CDR3 DNA sequence: TGTGCCAGCAGCTTAATCGACACAACTAATGAAAAACTGTTTTTT.

This clonotype has a handful of counts. This chain uses TRBV9 with TRBJ1-2; weak D call: TRBD1 (6 bases). There are 15 residues in the CDR3. The V and J ends lost 0 bases and 6 bases respectively, with 15 bases between them. Germline V gene sequence: CDR1 SGDLS, CDR2 YYNGEE. The CDR3, as DNA: TGTGCCAGCAGCGTAGCCCCGACAGGACCCGATGGCTACACCTTC. Translating gives CASSVAPTGPDGYTF. The full variable domain, its missing parts supplied by reference TRBV9 and TRBJ1-2, is DSGVTQTPKHLITATGQRVTLRCSPRSGDLSVYWYQQSLDQGLQFLIQYYNGEERAKGNILERFSAQQFPDLHSELNLSSLELGDSALYFCASSVAPTGPDGYTFGSGTRLTVV.

The chain couples TRBV28 to TRBJ1-1; tentatively, D is TRBD1 (5 bases). The CDR3 consists of 14 residues. Trimming took off 10 bases at V and 0 bases at J, with 15 bases between the two ends. CDR1 is MDHEN, CDR2 SYDVKM, per germline. In DNA, the CDR3 is TGTGCCATCCTCAGGGCGGGGATGAACACTGAAGCTTTCTTT. Translated: CAILRAGMNTEAFF.

This clonotype has at least ten counts. The gene calls are TRBV6-5 and TRBJ2-7; 13 bases agree with TRBD2. The CDR3 is made up of 15 amino acids. V gave up 5 bases and J gave up 2 bases; unmatched junction bases: 3. CDR1 MNHEY and CDR2 SVGAGI come from the germline V gene. The CDR3 reads CASSPTSGGAYEQYF. CDR3 nucleotide sequence: TGTGCCAGCAGTCCTACTAGCGGGGGGGCCTACGAGCAGTACTTC.

The table lists this clonotype with many counts. The chain couples TRBV5-1 to TRBJ1-1, with a possible D match to TRBD1 (6 bases). The ends were cut back, 3 bases at V and 4 bases at J, with 10 bases in the middle. Germline assignment: CDR1 SGHRS and CDR2 YFSETQ. The CDR3 spans 13 residues. Here the CDR3 reads CASSYGQSTEAFF. CDR3 nucleotides: TGCGCCAGCAGCTACGGACAGTCCACTGAAGCTTTCTTT.

This clonotype appeared a few times. The genes are TRBV7-8 and TRBJ2-2; D not resolved. The germline V and J ends were trimmed by 6 bases and 9 bases, with 11 bases remaining between them. Germline CDR1 SGHVS, CDR2 FQNEAQ. This CDR3 comprises 12 residues. The chain's CDR3 is CASSPSRRELFF. The CDR3 coding sequence is TGTGCCAGCAGTCCTAGTCGGAGGGAGCTGTTTTTT.

The chain employs TRBV4-1 and TRBJ2-5; TRBD1 might be the D (6 bases). The V gene's germline CDR1 is MGHRA and CDR2 YSYEKL. Trimming stripped 4 bases from V and 1 base from J, with 10 bases between. This CDR3 contains 14 residues. The CDR3 DNA sequence: TGCGCCAGCAGCCGGCAGGGGCGCCAAGAGACCCAGTACTTC. It yields the protein CASSRQGRQETQYF.

At least ten counts were recorded for this clonotype. The chain links TRBV5-1 to TRBJ2-2, with 7 positions matching TRBD1. Germline trimming cut 6 bases from V and 7 bases from J; bases unmatched to any gene: 12. This CDR3 spans 15 amino acids. CDR1 is SGHRS, CDR2 YFSETQ, per germline. CDR3 coding DNA: TGCGCCAGCACGCCGAGACAGGGCCCCGACGGGGAGCTGTTTTTT. Its translation is CASTPRQGPDGELFF.

This clonotype was counted between two and nine times. The chain links TRBV2 to TRBJ1-3; 9 bases fit TRBD1. The CDR3 runs 17 residues. Per the germline V gene, CDR1 is SNHLY and CDR2 is FYNNEI. V dropped 7 bases and J dropped 2; count of bases not matched to a gene: 12. CDR3 in DNA: TGTGCCAGCACCTCCACCGGGACAGGGTCGGCTGGAAACACCATATATTTT. This translates into CASTSTGTGSAGNTIYF. The full variable domain, completed using reference TRBV2 and TRBJ1-3, is EPEVTQTPSHQVTQMGQEVILRCVPISNHLYFYWYRQILGQKVEFLVSFYNNEISEKSEIFDDQFSVERPDGSNFTLKIRSTKLEDSAMYFCASTSTGTGSAGNTIYFGEGSWLTVV.

The rearrangement links TRBV20-1 to TRBJ2-5; possible D gene TRBD1, 5 bases. Germline assignment: CDR1 DFQATT and CDR2 SNEGSKA (reference sequence). CDR3 length equals 14 residues. V was shortened by 0 bases and J by 3 bases, with 11 bases between the two germline ends. The DNA for the CDR3 is TGCAGTGCTAGAGATTTTGCAGGGAAAGAGACCCAGTACTTC. It codes for CSARDFAGKETQYF.

This clonotype has a count of ten or more. CDR3 amino acids: CSAREGSTNEKLFF. The DNA for the CDR3 is TGCAGTGCTAGAGAGGGGTCTACTAATGAAAAACTGTTTTTT. The chain combines TRBV20-1 with TRBJ1-4; D unclear. CDR1 and CDR2 from the germline V gene are DFQATT and SNEGSKA (reference sequence). Trimming removed 0 bases at V and 2 bases at J, with 7 bases between. There are 14 residues in the CDR3.

This clonotype was detected many times. This chain uses TRBV25-1 with TRBJ2-2; D possibly corresponds to TRBD1 (6 bases). Per germline, CDR1 MGHDK and CDR2 SYGVNS. The CDR3 spans 16 residues. V lost 3 bases and J lost 5, with 16 bases in between. The CDR3 DNA reads TGTGCCAGCAGTGATCTACAGGGCCCTAGGACCGGGGAGCTGTTTTTT. Protein product: CASSDLQGPRTGELFF. The full variable domain, in which reference TRBV25-1 and TRBJ2-2 provide the parts outside the CDR3, is EADIYQTPRYLVIGTGKKITLECSQTMGHDKMYWYQQDPGMELHLIHYSYGVNSTEKGDLSSESTVSRIRTEHFPLTLESARPSHTSQYLCASSDLQGPRTGELFFGEGSRLTVL.

This clonotype was seen repeatedly, ten times or more. The chain joins TRBV12-3 or TRBV12-4 to TRBJ1-5; TRBD1 matches at 7 bases. The V segment lost 5 bases and the J segment 9 bases; nucleotides outside the gene matches: 4. CDR3 length: 12 amino acids. CDR3 sequence reads: CASSPQGGPQHF. As DNA, the CDR3 is TGTGCCAGCAGTCCCCAGGGGGGGCCCCAGCATTTT.